This TCR beta chain was profiled in a study of cytomegalovirus exposure and HLA in healthy donors. The study, taken as a whole, reports: CMV antigen specificity of a few CMV-associated chains was confirmed in vitro. Reportedly, fewer N-insertions than the 666-donor mean appeared in an Asian-associated ancestry cluster in a later analysis.

The germline gives CDR1 LNHDA, CDR2 SQIVND (reference sequence). V lost 1 base and J lost 4, with 10 bases in between. This CDR3 contains 14 residues. In regard to this clone: The antigen remains undetermined.

Primers: 60 Vbeta forward and 13 Jbeta reverse. Sequencing used immunoSEQ multiplex PCR; TCRdb keeps in-frame clones, though not all of them. The data hold over 200,000 clones, with about 80% observed a single time. Sequencing input: PBMCs. The clonotype originates from a man aged 40-49 years in good health and CMV-seropositive. The chain is built from TRBV19 and TRBJ1-1; D not resolved. The CDR3: CASSIVERVTEAFF. The DNA of the CDR3 is TGTGCCAGTAGTATAGTTGAAAGAGTCACTGAAGCTTTCTTT.